The clone carrying this T cell receptor (beta chain) was seen repeatedly, ten times or more. Antigen unknown. To make TCR beta libraries, researchers used iRepertoire HTBI primers and Arm-PCR of CDR3 regions. Under the authors' procedure: Segment identification across samples yielded roughly 62 TRBV and more than 11 TRBJ segments. TCRdb reprocessed the multiplex PCR reads via MiXCR and lists one record per CDR3 protein. It is TCRdb's table, rather than the study itself, that gives the V and J calls and clone size. The data hold 350,000 to 500,000 distinct CDR3 sequences, with around a fifth observed a single time. This CDR3 has 16 residues. Per germline, CDR1 SEHNR and CDR2 FQNEAQ (reference sequence). V lost 1 base and J lost 4, with 14 bases in between. Documented time point: persistent/refractory GD, antithyroid drugs over 5 years with positive TRAb. TCR sequences were obtained from RNA taken from PBMCs. Graves' disease diagnoses used American Thyroid Association guidelines.

The record originates from a study of regulatory T cells in long-lasting Graves disease. For the study at large: A definition of persistent Graves' disease required over 5 years of antithyroid drugs plus positive TSH receptor antibodies.

Findings and limits, study-wide: Lower TCR diversity was seen in persistent Graves' patients than in newly diagnosed ones.

The chain has TRBV7-9 and TRBJ2-1; D is possibly TRBD2 (6 bases). Sequencing used peripheral blood mononuclear cells (PBMCs), obtained when the disease was refractory, from a patient treated with antithyroid drugs. This receptor was obtained from a female donor with Graves disease. This CDR3 is CASSLVRGGEYNEQFF. CDR3 DNA: TGTGCCAGCAGCTTAGTGCGGGGTGGGGAATACAATGAGCAGTTCTTC.